The 6 T cell receptor beta chains given below trace back to one sample, sequenced in a study of blood T cell repertoires in COVID-19. Method: immunoSEQ multiplex PCR; TCRdb's copy keeps in-frame clones and lacks some. This sample carries around 300,000 clones, under 90% of them seen once, and the ten largest clones take 1.7%. The sequencing sample was made of PBMCs or T cells enriched from blood (not recorded which). These receptors were collected from a middle-aged woman who had recovered from COVID-19.

The chain uses TRBV19 and TRBJ2-7, with 7 positions matching TRBD2. This CDR3 comprises 14 residues. The trim removed 3 bases at V and 3 bases at J, leaving 5 bases unmatched. Per the germline V gene, CDR1 is LNHDA and CDR2 is SQIVND (reference sequence). The CDR3 bases are TGTGCCAGTAGTATCGCCCGCGGGGGCTACGAGCAGTACTTC. Translated, it gives CASSIARGGYEQYF.

The rearrangement links TRBV19 to TRBJ2-2; TRBD1 matches at 9 bases. Germline V CDR1 and CDR2: LNHDA, SQIVND (reference sequence). The CDR3 consists of 17 residues. V dropped 4 bases and J dropped 1; count of bases not matched to a gene: 7. This chain's CDR3 is CASSKLQGQGNTGELFF. The CDR3 DNA reads as TGTGCCAGTAGTAAACTCCAGGGACAGGGGAACACCGGGGAGCTGTTTTTT.

The chain links TRBV7-2 to TRBJ2-1, with 7 bases matching TRBD1. Losses at the gene ends were 10 bases for V and 10 bases for J; bases not matched to a gene: 7. CDR3 length: 11 amino acids. Germline CDR1 and CDR2: SGHTA and FQGNSA. This CDR3 is CATEKDREQFF. For the CDR3, the DNA is TGTGCCACCGAAAAGGACAGGGAGCAGTTCTTC.

The genes are TRBV7-9 and TRBJ2-5; 16 bases are a match to TRBD2. J gave up 0 bases and V 5 bases, and 3 bases lay outside the gene matches. CDR1 is SEHNR, CDR2 FQNEAQ, per germline (reference sequence). The CDR3 covers 17 residues. The CDR3 here is CASSKGLAGGYQETQYF. The CDR3 nucleotides read TGTGCCAGCAGCAAGGGACTAGCGGGGGGGTACCAAGAGACCCAGTACTTC.

The genes are TRBV18 and TRBJ2-1, with 9 bases fitting TRBD2. Germline CDR1 is KGHSH and CDR2 is LQKENI. This CDR3 comprises 14 residues. Germline trimming cut 2 bases from V and 6 bases from J; bases unmatched to any gene: 2. The CDR3 loop is CASSPGTSSNEQFF. The CDR3 region has the DNA TGTGCCAGCTCACCAGGGACTAGCAGCAATGAGCAGTTCTTC. The entire variable domain, with the rest obtained from reference TRBV18 and TRBJ2-1, is as follows: NAGVMQNPRHLVRRRGQEARLRCSPMKGHSHVYWYRQLPEEGLKFMVYLQKENIIDESGMPKERFSAEFPKEGPSILRIQQVVRGDSAAYFCASSPGTSSNEQFFGPGTRLTVL.

The J gene is TRBJ2-7, the V gene TRBV29-1; possible D gene TRBD1, 6 bases. Germline loops: CDR1 SQVTM, CDR2 ANQGSEA. V was pared by 7 bases and J by 0 bases, with 19 bases between. The length of the CDR3 is 15 residues. The CDR3 reads CSAKGEGISSYEQYF. The CDR3 region has the DNA TGCAGCGCGAAGGGGGAAGGTATCAGCTCCTACGAGCAGTACTTC.